This T cell receptor (beta chain) was found in a study of blood T cell repertoires in COVID-19. Study-level background: Researchers got acute and convalescent COVID-19 samples from the United States, Italy and Spain. The cDNA or gDNA used as material had been derived from T cells, B-cell-depleted T cells, or PBMCs.

The CDR3 is 14 amino acids. Germline CDR1 is MRHNA and CDR2 is SNTAGT. V was trimmed by 6 bases and J by 11 bases, leaving 17 bases between them. Source study methods: Amplified reference gene primers provided the basis for estimating nucleated cell counts. The repertoire was sequenced with immunoSEQ multiplex PCR; TCRdb's copy has only in-frame clones and lacks some. The V and J calls and clone size come from that table; D and trimming were worked out from the DNA. The sample includes 250,000 or so clones, around nine tenths of them seen just once. V is TRBV6-4 and J is TRBJ1-6; D possibly corresponds to TRBD1 (5 bases). The specimen was peripheral blood. The receptor's source is a man in his forties with active or convalescent COVID-19. CDR3 bases: TGTGCCAGCAGGACCGGCCCTGGGGCGGCACCCCTCCACTTT. Its protein is CASRTGPGAAPLHF.